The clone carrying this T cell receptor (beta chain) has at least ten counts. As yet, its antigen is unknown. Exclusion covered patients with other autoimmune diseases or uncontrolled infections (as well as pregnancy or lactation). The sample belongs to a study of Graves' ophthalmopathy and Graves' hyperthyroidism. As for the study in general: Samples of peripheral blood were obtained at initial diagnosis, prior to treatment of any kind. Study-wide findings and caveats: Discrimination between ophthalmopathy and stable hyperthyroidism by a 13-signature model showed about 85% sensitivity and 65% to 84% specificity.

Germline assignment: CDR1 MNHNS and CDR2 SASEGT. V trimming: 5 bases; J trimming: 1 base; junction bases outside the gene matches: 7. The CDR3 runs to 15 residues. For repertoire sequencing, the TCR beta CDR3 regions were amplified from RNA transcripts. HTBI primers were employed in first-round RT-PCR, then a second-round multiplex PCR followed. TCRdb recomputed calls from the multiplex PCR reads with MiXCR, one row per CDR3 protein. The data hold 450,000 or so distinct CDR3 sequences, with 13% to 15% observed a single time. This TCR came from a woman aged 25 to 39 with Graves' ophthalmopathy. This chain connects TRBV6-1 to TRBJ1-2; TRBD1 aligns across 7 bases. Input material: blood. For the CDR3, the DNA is TGTGCCAGCAGTCCCTATAGACAGGGTAACTATGGCTACACCTTC. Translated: CASSPYRQGNYGYTF.